This TCR beta chain appears in the sequencing data of a study of Ad26.COV2.S vaccination and SARS-CoV-2 variants. As for the study in general: Ad26.COV2.S shots went into the muscle once or twice, 56 days apart.

Comments on this clone: The antigen remains undetermined.

This CDR3 contains 13 residues. Deletions cut 3 bases from V and 0 bases from J, with 6 bases between. Germline loops: CDR1 SEHNR, CDR2 FQNEAQ (reference sequence). Points from the study as a whole: Vaccinees showed greater spike-specific TCR breadth than placebo recipients.

Specified treatment: around 19 received Ad26.COV2.S at low or high dose, single or two shots; several received placebo; per-sample allocation not given. Material that was analyzed had been drawn on day 63 after the first vaccine or placebo injection. Clones were read by immunoSEQ multiplex PCR, and TCRdb kept only the in-frame ones, dropping some. The sample has around 450,000 clones, roughly 87% seen once; the top ten hold about 1.5%. This specimen consisted of peripheral blood, obtained in a trial of Ad26.COV2.S vaccine versus placebo. The gene calls are TRBV7-9 and TRBJ2-7; D might be TRBD2 (5 bases). This clonotype was sampled from a person aged 18 to 59 who received the Ad26.COV2.S COVID-19 vaccine or a placebo. CDR3 sequence: CASSFGDSYEQYF. CDR3 in DNA: TGTGCCAGCAGCTTCGGGGACTCCTACGAGCAGTACTTC.